These 3 T cell receptor beta chains share one sample of origin, sequenced in a study of blood T cell dynamics during melanoma immunotherapy. Their antigens remain unidentified. Points from the study as a whole: Cell-free DNA CDR3 sequences most resembled the immune-effector CD8+ subset, which was also most clonal.

Time point given: pre-treatment baseline. Memory T cells counted as immune-effector cells when CD3+ CD4- CD8+ CD45RA- CD45RO-high CD27- CCR7-. Profiled with immunoSEQ multiplex PCR; TCRdb holds only in-frame clones, not every one. The sample has over a thousand clones; roughly 74% are singletons. The specimen was CD8+ T cells from blood, collected from a patient treated with checkpoint blockade. The receptors originated from a human donor with melanoma.

By sample fraction, this clone is large. This CDR3 is CSVTGGHHSGANVLTF. The CDR3 DNA reads TGCAGCGTTACAGGGGGCCACCACTCTGGGGCCAACGTCCTGACTTTC. The gene calls are TRBV29-1 and TRBJ2-6; 9 positions match TRBD1. V was pared by 5 bases and J by 0 bases, with 5 bases of the junction left unmatched. This CDR3 contains 16 residues. Germline CDR1 is SQVTM and CDR2 is ANQGSEA.

The rearrangement links TRBV5-4 to TRBJ2-1; TRBD2 might be the D (6 bases). The V end lost 6 bases, the J end lost 4 bases, and 17 bases lay between the germline ends. The CDR3 is 15 amino acids. Germline CDR1 and CDR2: SGHNT and YYREEE (reference sequence). CDR3 nucleotide sequence: TGTGCCAGCACCTGGAGGGGAACACAATACAATGAGCAGTTCTTC. It specifies CASTWRGTQYNEQFF. Filled out from reference TRBV5-4 and TRBJ2-1, the complete variable domain reads ETGVTQSPTHLIKTRGQQVTLRCSSQSGHNTVSWYQQALGQGPQFIFQYYREEENGRGNFPPRFSGLQFPNYSSELNVNALELDDSALYLCASTWRGTQYNEQFFGPGTRLTVL.

This clone showed up just a few times. V usage is TRBV7-3 and J usage is TRBJ2-7; TRBD1 matches 7 bases. Trimming cost V 5 bases and J 4 bases; bases outside gene matches: 5. The CDR3 runs to 13 residues. Germline CDR1 and CDR2: SGHTA and FQGTGA. CDR3 residues: CASSVGQAYEQYF. CDR3 bases: TGTGCCAGCAGCGTCGGACAGGCTTACGAGCAGTACTTC. The variable domain in full, with the rest retrieved from reference TRBV7-3 and TRBJ2-7, is GAGVSQTPSNKVTEKGKYVELRCDPISGHTALYWYRQSLGQGPEFLIYFQGTGAADDSGLPNDRFFAVRPEGSVSTLKIQRTERGDSAVYLCASSVGQAYEQYFGPGTRLTVT.